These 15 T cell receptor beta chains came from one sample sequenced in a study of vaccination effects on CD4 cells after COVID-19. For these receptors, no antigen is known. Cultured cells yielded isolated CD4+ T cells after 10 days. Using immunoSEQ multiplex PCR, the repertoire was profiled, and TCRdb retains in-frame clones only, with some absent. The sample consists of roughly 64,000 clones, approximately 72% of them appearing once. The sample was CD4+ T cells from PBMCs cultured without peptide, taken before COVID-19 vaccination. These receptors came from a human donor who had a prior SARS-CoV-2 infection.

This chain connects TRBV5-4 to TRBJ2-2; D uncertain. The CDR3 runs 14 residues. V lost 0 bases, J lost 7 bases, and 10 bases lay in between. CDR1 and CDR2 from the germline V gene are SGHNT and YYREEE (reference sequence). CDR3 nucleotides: TGTGCCAGCAGCTTGGACAGTGGGTACGGGGAGCTGTTTTTT. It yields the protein CASSLDSGYGELFF.

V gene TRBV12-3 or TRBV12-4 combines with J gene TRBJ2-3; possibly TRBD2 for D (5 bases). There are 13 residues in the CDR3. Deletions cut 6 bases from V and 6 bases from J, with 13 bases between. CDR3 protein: CASSGISGDTQYF. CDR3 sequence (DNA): TGTGCCAGCAGCGGGATATCTGGTGATACGCAGTATTTT.

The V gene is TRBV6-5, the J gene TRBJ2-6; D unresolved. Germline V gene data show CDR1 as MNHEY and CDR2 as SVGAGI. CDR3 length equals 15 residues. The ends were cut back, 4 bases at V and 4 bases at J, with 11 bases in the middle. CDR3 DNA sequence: TGTGCCAGCAGTTCCGCCTTTTTCGGGGCCAACGTCCTGACTTTC. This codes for CASSSAFFGANVLTF.

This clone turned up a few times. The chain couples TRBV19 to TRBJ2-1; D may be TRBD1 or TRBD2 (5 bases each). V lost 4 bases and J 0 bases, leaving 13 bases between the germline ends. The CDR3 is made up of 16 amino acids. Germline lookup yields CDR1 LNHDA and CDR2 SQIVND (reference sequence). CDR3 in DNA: TGTGCCAGTAGTACACCGGGGCGGAGCTCCTACAATGAGCAGTTCTTC. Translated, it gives CASSTPGRSSYNEQFF.

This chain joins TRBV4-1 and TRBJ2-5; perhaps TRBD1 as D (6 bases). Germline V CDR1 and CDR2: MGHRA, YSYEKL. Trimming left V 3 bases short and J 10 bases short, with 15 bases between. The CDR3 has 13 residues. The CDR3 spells CASSQGAYTSQYF. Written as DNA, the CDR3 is TGCGCCAGCAGCCAGGGGGCTTACACGAGCCAGTACTTC.

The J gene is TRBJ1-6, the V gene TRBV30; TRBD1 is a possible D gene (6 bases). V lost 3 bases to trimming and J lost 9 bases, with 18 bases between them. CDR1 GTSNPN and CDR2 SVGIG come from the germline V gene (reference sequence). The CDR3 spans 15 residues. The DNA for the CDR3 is TGTGCCTGGAGCGGTTGGCGGGGGGCGCGTTCACCCCTCCACTTT. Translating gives CAWSGWRGARSPLHF.

As DNA, the CDR3 is TGTGCCAGCAGTTACAGTGGTGAGACCCAGTACTTC. It yields the protein CASSYSGETQYF. The V gene is TRBV6-5, the J gene TRBJ2-5; D gene uncertain. This CDR3 spans 12 amino acids. V was clipped by 2 bases and J by 5 bases, with 6 bases between them. Germline V gene lookup returns CDR1 MNHEY and CDR2 SVGAGI.

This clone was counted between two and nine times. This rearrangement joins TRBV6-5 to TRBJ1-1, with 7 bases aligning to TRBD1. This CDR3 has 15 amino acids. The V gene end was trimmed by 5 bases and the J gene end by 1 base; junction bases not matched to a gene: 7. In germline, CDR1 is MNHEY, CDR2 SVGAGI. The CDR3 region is CASSPPTGENTEAFF. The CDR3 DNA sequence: TGTGCCAGCAGTCCTCCAACAGGGGAGAACACTGAAGCTTTCTTT.

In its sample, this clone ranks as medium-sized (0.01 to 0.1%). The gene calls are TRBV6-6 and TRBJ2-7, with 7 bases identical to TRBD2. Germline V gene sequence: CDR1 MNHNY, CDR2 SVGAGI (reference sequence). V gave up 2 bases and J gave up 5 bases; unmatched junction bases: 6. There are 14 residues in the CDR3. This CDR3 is CASSYGRESDEQYF. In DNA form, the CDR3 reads TGTGCCAGCAGTTACGGGAGGGAATCTGACGAGCAGTACTTC.

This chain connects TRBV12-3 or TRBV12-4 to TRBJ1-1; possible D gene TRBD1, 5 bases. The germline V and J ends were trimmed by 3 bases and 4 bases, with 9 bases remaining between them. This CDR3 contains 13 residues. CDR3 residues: CASSFNGGTEAFF. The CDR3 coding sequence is TGTGCCAGCAGTTTCAACGGGGGCACTGAAGCTTTCTTT.

In nucleotides, the CDR3 is TGTGCCAGCAGCTTCGGACTAGCGGGGGGCAATGAGCAGTTCTTC. It is translated as CASSFGLAGGNEQFF. The chain carries TRBV7-3 and TRBJ2-1; 14 bases line up with TRBD2. This CDR3 is built from 15 residues. Germline-derived CDR1 and CDR2 are SGHTA and FQGTGA. With 3 bases clipped from V and 6 bases from J, the junction kept 1 base outside the gene matches.

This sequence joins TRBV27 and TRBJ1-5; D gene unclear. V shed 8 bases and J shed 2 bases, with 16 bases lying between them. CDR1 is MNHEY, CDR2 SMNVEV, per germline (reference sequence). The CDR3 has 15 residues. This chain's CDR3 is CASAPPGWRNQPQHF. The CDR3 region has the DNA TGTGCCAGCGCCCCCCCTGGTTGGCGCAATCAGCCCCAGCATTTT.

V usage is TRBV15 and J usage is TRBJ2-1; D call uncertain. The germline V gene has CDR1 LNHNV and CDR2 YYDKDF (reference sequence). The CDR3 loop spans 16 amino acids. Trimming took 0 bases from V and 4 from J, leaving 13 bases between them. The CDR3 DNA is TGTGCCACCAGCAGAGATCTGGCTAGATCGTACAATGAGCAGTTCTTC. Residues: CATSRDLARSYNEQFF.

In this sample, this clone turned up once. CDR3 DNA sequence: TGCGCCAGCAGCTTGTCCCAGGGGGTCGAAAAACTGTTTTTT. Its protein product is CASSLSQGVEKLFF. This rearrangement joins TRBV5-1 to TRBJ1-4; TRBD1 matches 7 bases. After removal of 1 base from V and 8 bases from J, the junction contained 5 bases not matched to a gene. The CDR3 is 14 residues long. CDR1 and CDR2 from the germline V gene are SGHRS and YFSETQ. Using reference TRBV5-1 and TRBJ1-4 for the parts outside the CDR3, the full variable domain is KAGVTQTPRYLIKTRGQQVTLSCSPISGHRSVSWYQQTPGQGLQFLFEYFSETQRNKGNFPGRFSGRQFSNSRSEMNVSTLELGDSALYLCASSLSQGVEKLFFGSGTQLSVL.

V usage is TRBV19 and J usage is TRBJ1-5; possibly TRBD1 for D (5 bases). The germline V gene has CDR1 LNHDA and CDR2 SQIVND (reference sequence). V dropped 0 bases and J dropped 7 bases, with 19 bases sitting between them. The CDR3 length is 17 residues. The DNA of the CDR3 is TGTGCCAGTAGTATAGATATGTTTGAGGGGTTGGTGCAGCCCCAGCATTTT. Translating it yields CASSIDMFEGLVQPQHF.